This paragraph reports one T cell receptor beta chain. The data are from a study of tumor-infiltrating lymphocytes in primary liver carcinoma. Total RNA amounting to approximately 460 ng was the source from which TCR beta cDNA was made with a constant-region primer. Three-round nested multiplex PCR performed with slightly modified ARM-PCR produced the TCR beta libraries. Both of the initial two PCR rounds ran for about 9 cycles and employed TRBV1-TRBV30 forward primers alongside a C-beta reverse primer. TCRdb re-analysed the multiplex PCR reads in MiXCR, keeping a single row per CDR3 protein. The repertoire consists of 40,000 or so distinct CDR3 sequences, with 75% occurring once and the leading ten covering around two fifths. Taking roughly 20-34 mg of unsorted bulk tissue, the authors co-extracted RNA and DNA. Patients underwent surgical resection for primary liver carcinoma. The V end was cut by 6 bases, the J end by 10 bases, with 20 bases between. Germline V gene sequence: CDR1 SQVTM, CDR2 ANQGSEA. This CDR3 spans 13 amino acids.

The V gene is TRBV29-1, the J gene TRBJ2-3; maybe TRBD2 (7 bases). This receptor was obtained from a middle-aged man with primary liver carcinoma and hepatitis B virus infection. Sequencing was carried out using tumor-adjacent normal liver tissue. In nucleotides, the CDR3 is TGCAGCGTCCGGACGGGGGGCGGAAACGCGCAGTATTTT. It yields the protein CSVRTGGGNAQYF.